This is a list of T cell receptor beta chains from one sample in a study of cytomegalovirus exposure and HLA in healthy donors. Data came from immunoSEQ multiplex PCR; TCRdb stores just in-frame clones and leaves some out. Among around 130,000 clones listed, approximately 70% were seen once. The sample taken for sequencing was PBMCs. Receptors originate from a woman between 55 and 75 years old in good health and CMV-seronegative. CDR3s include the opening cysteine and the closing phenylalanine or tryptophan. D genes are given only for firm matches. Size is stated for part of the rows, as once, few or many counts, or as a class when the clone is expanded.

CDR3: CASSIATGGYETQYF
DNA: TGTGCCAGTAGTATAGCCACAGGGGGCTACGAGACCCAGTACTTC
size: once
length: 15
V: TRBV19
D: TRBD1
J: TRBJ2-5

CDR3: CSVAPLQGDEKLFF
DNA: TGCAGCGTTGCCCCCCTCCAGGGTGATGAAAAACTGTTTTTT
size: NA
length: 14
V: TRBV29-1
D: NA
J: TRBJ1-4

CDR3: CASSLGQRTEAFF
DNA: TGTGCCAGTAGTCTGGGACAGCGCACTGAAGCTTTCTTT
size: few
length: 13
V: TRBV19
D: TRBD1
J: TRBJ1-1

CDR3: CASSQLRGTSGGSDTQYF
DNA: TGCGCCAGCAGCCAATTACGCGGCACTAGCGGGGGGTCGGATACGCAGTATTTT
size: once
length: 18
V: TRBV4-1
D: TRBD2
J: TRBJ2-3

CDR3: CASSRTQLSYEQYF
DNA: TGTGCCAGCAGCCGCACACAGCTCTCCTACGAGCAGTACTTC
size: NA
length: 14
V: TRBV7-2
D: NA
J: TRBJ2-7

CDR3: CASSFRGRTVDEQFF
DNA: TGTGCCAGCAGTTTCAGGGGGCGCACAGTCGATGAGCAGTTCTTC
size: NA
length: 15
V: TRBV6-1
D: TRBD1
J: TRBJ2-1

CDR3: CATSRAGSGDNEQFF
DNA: TGTGCCACCAGCAGAGCTGGTAGCGGGGACAATGAGCAGTTCTTC
size: NA
length: 15
V: TRBV15
D: TRBD2
J: TRBJ2-1

CDR3: CAISERERTGELFF
DNA: TGTGCCATCTCTGAGCGGGAGCGCACCGGGGAGCTGTTTTTT
size: NA
length: 14
V: TRBV10-3
D: TRBD2
J: TRBJ2-2

CDR3: CASRIDRSTYEQYF
DNA: TGTGCCAGCCGGATCGACAGGAGTACCTACGAGCAGTACTTC
size: NA
length: 14
V: TRBV2
D: NA
J: TRBJ2-7

CDR3: CASRTSPNTGELFF
DNA: TGTGCCAGCAGGACTAGCCCGAACACCGGGGAGCTGTTTTTT
size: NA
length: 14
V: TRBV6-5
D: TRBD2
J: TRBJ2-2

CDR3: CASSNPTGVRRETQYF
DNA: TGTGCCAGTAGTAACCCGACAGGGGTACGTCGAGAGACCCAGTACTTC
size: once
length: 16
V: TRBV19
D: TRBD1
J: TRBJ2-5

CDR3: CASSPTGGPLYGYTF
DNA: TGTGCCAGCAGTCCTACAGGGGGCCCTCTTTATGGCTACACCTTC
size: NA
length: 15
V: TRBV6-5
D: TRBD1
J: TRBJ1-2

CDR3: CASSYFDRTSGETQYF
DNA: TGTGCCAGCAGTTACTTCGATCGGACTAGTGGAGAGACCCAGTACTTC
size: NA
length: 16
V: TRBV6-6
D: TRBD2
J: TRBJ2-5

CDR3: CASGLRTGIEDQPQHF
DNA: TGTGCTAGTGGCCTTCGGACAGGGATAGAGGATCAGCCCCAGCATTTT
size: NA
length: 16
V: TRBV12-5
D: TRBD1
J: TRBJ1-5

CDR3: CSAKPHPSGSYYEQYF
DNA: TGCAGCGCCAAACCCCATCCTAGCGGGAGTTACTACGAGCAGTACTTC
size: NA
length: 16
V: TRBV29-1
D: TRBD2
J: TRBJ2-7

CDR3: CASSLQGQDIQYF
DNA: TGTGCCAGCAGCTTGCAAGGACAGGACATTCAGTACTTC
size: NA
length: 13
V: TRBV7-9
D: TRBD1
J: TRBJ2-4

CDR3: CASSRSGTSTDTQYF
DNA: TGCGCCAGCAGCCGTAGCGGGACTAGCACAGATACGCAGTATTTT
size: NA
length: 15
V: TRBV5-1
D: TRBD2
J: TRBJ2-3

CDR3: CASSFRGQGRGEAFF
DNA: TGTGCCAGTAGTTTCCGCGGACAGGGTCGGGGTGAAGCTTTCTTT
size: NA
length: 15
V: TRBV19
D: TRBD1
J: TRBJ1-1

CDR3: CASSETRTGGEPQHF
DNA: TGTGCCAGCAGTGAAACTAGGACAGGGGGCGAGCCCCAGCATTTT
size: few
length: 15
V: TRBV2
D: TRBD1
J: TRBJ1-5

CDR3: CASSLEGGGSDTQYF
DNA: TGTGCCAGCAGTTTGGAGGGGGGGGGATCAGATACGCAGTATTTT
size: few
length: 15
V: TRBV6-6
D: NA
J: TRBJ2-3

CDR3: CASSFGQRETQYF
DNA: TGTGCCAGCAGCTTCGGACAGAGAGAGACCCAGTACTTC
size: NA
length: 13
V: TRBV5-6
D: NA
J: TRBJ2-5

CDR3: CASTGSSNQPQHF
DNA: TGTGCCAGTACAGGGTCCAGCAATCAGCCCCAGCATTTT
size: NA
length: 13
V: TRBV19
D: NA
J: TRBJ1-5

CDR3: CAISEGPPQGGFGYTF
DNA: TGTGCCATCAGTGAGGGGCCCCCCCAGGGTGGATTCGGCTACACCTTC
size: once
length: 16
V: TRBV10-3
D: NA
J: TRBJ1-2

CDR3: CASSGTHGGRGEKLFF
DNA: TGTGCCAGCAGTGGGACCCACGGGGGGCGAGGTGAAAAACTGTTTTTT
size: NA
length: 16
V: TRBV25-1
D: NA
J: TRBJ1-4

CDR3: CASRAGLAKNIQYF
DNA: TGTGCCAGCAGAGCGGGGTTAGCCAAAAACATTCAGTACTTC
size: NA
length: 14
V: TRBV6-5
D: TRBD2
J: TRBJ2-4

CDR3: CASSLVGTGGATGELFF
DNA: TGCGCCAGCAGCTTGGTTGGTACAGGGGGCGCCACCGGGGAGCTGTTTTTT
size: few
length: 17
V: TRBV5-1
D: TRBD1
J: TRBJ2-2

CDR3: CASSRGVQETQYF
DNA: TGTGCCAGCAGCCGGGGGGTCCAAGAGACCCAGTACTTC
size: once
length: 13
V: TRBV7-3
D: TRBD2
J: TRBJ2-5

CDR3: CASSADRSGNTIYF
DNA: TGTGCCAGTAGTGCCGACAGATCCGGAAACACCATATATTTT
size: NA
length: 14
V: TRBV19
D: NA
J: TRBJ1-3

CDR3: CASSVEPGQGHYGYTF
DNA: TGTGCCAGCAGCGTCGAACCGGGACAGGGGCACTATGGCTACACCTTC
size: NA
length: 16
V: TRBV5-6
D: TRBD1
J: TRBJ1-2

CDR3: CASSLGGGLPYEQYF
DNA: TGCGCCAGCAGCTTGGGGGGGGGCCTCCCGTACGAGCAGTACTTC
size: NA
length: 15
V: TRBV5-1
D: NA
J: TRBJ2-7

CDR3: CASSWSGSEQYF
DNA: TGTGCCAGCAGTTGGTCCGGGTCCGAGCAGTACTTC
size: NA
length: 12
V: TRBV6-5
D: NA
J: TRBJ2-7

CDR3: CASSQGLAASYEQYF
DNA: TGCGCCAGCAGCCAGGGACTAGCGGCGTCTTACGAGCAGTACTTC
size: NA
length: 15
V: TRBV4-3
D: TRBD2
J: TRBJ2-7

CDR3: CASSESSYEQYF
DNA: TGTGCCAGCAGTGAGAGCTCCTACGAGCAGTACTTC
size: NA
length: 12
V: TRBV6-1
D: NA
J: TRBJ2-7

CDR3: CASTPGGRWSYEQYF
DNA: TGTGCCAGCACACCCGGGGGTAGATGGTCCTACGAGCAGTACTTC
size: NA
length: 15
V: TRBV6-6
D: NA
J: TRBJ2-7

CDR3: CASNRAGNSYNEQFF
DNA: TGTGCCAGCAATCGAGCGGGGAACTCCTACAATGAGCAGTTCTTC
size: NA
length: 15
V: TRBV2
D: TRBD2
J: TRBJ2-1

CDR3: CASSLFYSGTGADEQYF
DNA: TGCGCCAGCAGCTTGTTTTACTCCGGGACAGGGGCGGACGAGCAGTACTTC
size: NA
length: 17
V: TRBV5-1
D: TRBD1
J: TRBJ2-7

CDR3: CASSETLAGGSYNEQFF
DNA: TGTGCCAGCAGTGAAACTCTAGCGGGAGGGTCCTACAATGAGCAGTTCTTC
size: few
length: 17
V: TRBV6-1
D: TRBD2
J: TRBJ2-1

CDR3: CASSRGTGARLNQPQHF
DNA: TGTGCCAGTAGTAGGGGGACAGGGGCGCGACTCAATCAGCCCCAGCATTTT
size: NA
length: 17
V: TRBV19
D: TRBD1
J: TRBJ1-5

CDR3: CSARQWSTDTQYF
DNA: TGCAGCGCCAGACAGTGGAGCACAGATACGCAGTATTTT
size: NA
length: 13
V: TRBV29-1
D: NA
J: TRBJ2-3

CDR3: CASSLRGLANYGYTF
DNA: TGTGCCAGCAGTTTACGGGGATTAGCTAACTATGGCTACACCTTC
size: NA
length: 15
V: TRBV27
D: NA
J: TRBJ1-2

CDR3: CASTLAGGVGYTF
DNA: TGTGCCAGCACCCTTGCAGGGGGCGTGGGCTACACCTTC
size: NA
length: 13
V: TRBV2
D: TRBD1
J: TRBJ1-2

CDR3: CASSLEGTGNEKLFF
DNA: TGCGCCAGCAGCTTGGAGGGAACAGGGAATGAAAAACTGTTTTTT
size: once
length: 15
V: TRBV5-1
D: NA
J: TRBJ1-4